A single sample is the source of the 17 T cell receptor beta chains below, sequenced in a study of CD8 T cells in ankylosing spondylitis. General study findings and limits: What appeared characteristic of ankylosing spondylitis blood was a TCR beta motif of eight or nine highly homologous variants.

These TCRs' antigens remain unknown. TCRdb recomputed calls from the 5' RACE reads with MiXCR, one row per CDR3 protein. Of fewer than 550,000 distinct CDR3 sequences listed, about 5.7% are singletons. Sequencing used blood, either unsorted or a sorted T cell fraction (not recorded which). The receptor set was obtained from a male donor with ankylosing spondylitis.

This clonotype was found a few times. The CDR3 DNA reads TGCAGCGCAGCCGGGACTAGCGGGAGGAAATACAATGAGCAGTTCTTC. Translated, it gives CSAAGTSGRKYNEQFF. This sequence joins TRBV29-1 and TRBJ2-1; TRBD2 matches at 15 bases. After removal of 7 bases from V and 4 bases from J, the junction contained 8 bases not matched to a gene. The germline CDR1 and CDR2 sequences are SQVTM and ANQGSEA. This CDR3 contains 16 residues.

This clonotype has only a few counts. The CDR3 here is CASSTSAGAYNEQFF. As DNA, the CDR3 is TGTGCCAGCAGTACCTCCGCGGGGGCTTACAATGAGCAGTTCTTC. The chain has TRBV27 and TRBJ2-1; possible D gene TRBD2, 7 bases. The CDR3 length is 15 residues. Germline V gene data show CDR1 as MNHEY and CDR2 as SMNVEV (reference sequence). Trimming cost V 5 bases and J 4 bases, with 15 bases left between them.

This clonotype was seen at least ten times. The chain recombines TRBV5-1 with TRBJ2-3, with D maybe TRBD1 (5 bases). The CDR3 contains 16 residues. CDR1 SGHRS and CDR2 YFSETQ come from the germline V gene. The V and J ends lost 0 bases and 0 bases respectively, with 11 bases between them. The CDR3 reads CASSLGQGYSTDTQYF. The CDR3 DNA reads TGCGCCAGCAGCTTGGGGCAGGGCTACAGCACAGATACGCAGTATTTT.

This clonotype was counted at least ten times. The genes are TRBV28 and TRBJ1-4; no clear D gene. V was pared by 3 bases and J by 0 bases, with 8 bases between. This CDR3 comprises 15 residues. Germline lookup yields CDR1 MDHEN and CDR2 SYDVKM. The CDR3 sequence is CASSFGPATNEKLFF. DNA for the CDR3: TGTGCCAGCAGTTTCGGACCGGCAACTAATGAAAAACTGTTTTTT.

This clonotype came up many times. This chain uses TRBV7-2 with TRBJ2-5; the D call may be TRBD1 or TRBD2 (5 bases each). Germline CDR1 reads SGHTA; CDR2 reads FQGNSA. The CDR3 has 13 residues. Trimming stripped 6 bases from V and 1 base from J, with 9 bases between. CDR3 bases: TGTGCCAGCAGAGACGGGGCCCAAGAGACCCAGTACTTC. As protein: CASRDGAQETQYF.

Only a few counts were recorded for this clonotype. The chain uses TRBV5-1 and TRBJ2-3, with D tentatively TRBD1 or TRBD2 (5 bases each). CDR1 is SGHRS, CDR2 YFSETQ, per germline. This CDR3 comprises 15 residues. The germline V and J ends were trimmed by 4 bases and 2 bases, with 14 bases remaining between them. Written as DNA, the CDR3 is TGCGCCAGCAGCATTGGGGGACCAATCACAGATACGCAGTATTTT. Encoded protein: CASSIGGPITDTQYF.

This clonotype was found many times. The chain carries TRBV7-2 and TRBJ2-1; a weak D match, TRBD2 (6 bases). V was cut by 9 bases and J by 10 bases, with 16 bases left in between. The length of the CDR3 is 12 residues. Germline V gene sequence: CDR1 SGHTA, CDR2 FQGNSA. CDR3 loop: CASGRRLEEQFF. The CDR3 coding sequence is TGTGCCAGTGGCCGAAGACTAGAGGAGCAGTTCTTC. The whole variable domain, remainder taken from reference TRBV7-2 and TRBJ2-1, is GAGVSQSPSNKVTEKGKDVELRCDPISGHTALYWYRQSLGQGLEFLIYFQGNSAPDKSGLPSDRFSAERTGGSVSTLTIQRTQQEDSAVYLCASGRRLEEQFFGPGTRLTVL.

This clonotype has ten or more counts. The chain joins TRBV27 to TRBJ1-1; 10 nucleotides match TRBD1. From germline, CDR1 is MNHEY and CDR2 SMNVEV (reference sequence). This CDR3 comprises 16 residues. Trimming took 3 bases from V and 0 from J; bases not matched to a gene: 4. This CDR3 reads CASSFDRGRVNTEAFF. In DNA, the CDR3 is TGTGCCAGCAGTTTTGACAGGGGGCGGGTGAACACTGAAGCTTTCTTT.

Ten or more counts support this clonotype. The chain is built from TRBV4-1 and TRBJ2-2, with 10 bases that match TRBD1. In germline, CDR1 is MGHRA, CDR2 YSYEKL. The CDR3 has 16 amino acids. The V segment lost 4 bases and the J segment 7 bases; nucleotides outside the gene matches: 9. CDR3 coding DNA: TGCGCCAGCAGCCCCATGACAGGGGGCAAGGGCGGGGAGCTGTTTTTT. Amino acid sequence: CASSPMTGGKGGELFF.

Ten or more counts support this clonotype. This chain connects TRBV10-3 to TRBJ2-1; 12 nucleotides line up with TRBD2. Unmatched junction bases numbered 1, after V lost 5 bases and J lost 5 bases. The CDR3 sequence is 14 residues long. Germline CDR1 and CDR2: ENHRY and SYGVKD. In DNA, the CDR3 is TGTGCCATCAGTCGGACTAGCGGGGACAATGAGCAGTTCTTC. As protein: CAISRTSGDNEQFF.

The sample holds many counts of this clonotype. The V call is TRBV20-1, the J call TRBJ1-1; TRBD1 agrees at 9 bases. Germline CDR1 and CDR2: DFQATT and SNEGSKA (reference sequence). The CDR3 sequence is 13 residues long. J gave up 3 bases and V 6 bases, and 5 bases lay outside the gene matches. The CDR3 reads CSARRDRDTEAFF. The CDR3 DNA is TGCAGTGCCCGGAGGGACAGGGACACTGAAGCTTTCTTT.

This clonotype came up many times. The chain uses TRBV12-3 or TRBV12-4 and TRBJ1-1; D is undetermined. V was shortened by 3 bases and J by 3 bases, with 11 bases between the two germline ends. The CDR3 consists of 14 residues. In DNA, the CDR3 is TGTGCCAGCAGTTTTCTGGGTACTCACACTGAAGCTTTCTTT. Translation: CASSFLGTHTEAFF.

This clonotype appeared many times. The chain couples TRBV7-2 to TRBJ2-2, with D uncertain. Trimming cost V 5 bases and J 0 bases, with 7 bases left between them. The CDR3 is 14 residues long. Looked up from germline, CDR1 is SGHTA and CDR2 is FQGNSA. This CDR3 reads CASSPDPNTGELFF. CDR3 nucleotides: TGTGCCAGCAGCCCGGACCCGAACACCGGGGAGCTGTTTTTT.

V and J are TRBV30 and TRBJ1-3; possible D gene TRBD1, 5 bases. Trimming took off 2 bases at V and 1 base at J, with 12 bases between the two ends. This CDR3 spans 15 amino acids. Germline CDR1 and CDR2: GTSNPN and SVGIG (reference sequence). For the CDR3, the DNA is TGTGCCTGGAGTTGGGGGGATCGATCTGGAAACACCATATATTTT. This translates into CAWSWGDRSGNTIYF. The complete variable domain, with remaining parts taken from reference TRBV30 and TRBJ1-3, reads SQTIHQWPATLVQPVGSPLSLECTVEGTSNPNLYWYRQAAGRGLQLLFYSVGIGQISSEVPQNLSASRPQDRQFILSSKKLLLSDSGFYLCAWSWGDRSGNTIYFGEGSWLTVV.

This clonotype was seen many times. V usage is TRBV29-1 and J usage is TRBJ2-3; D tentatively reads TRBD1 or TRBD2 (5 bases each). This CDR3 region has 16 residues. V was shortened by 0 bases and J by 6 bases, with 19 bases between the two germline ends. Germline V lookup: CDR1 SQVTM, CDR2 ANQGSEA. DNA for the CDR3: TGCAGCGTTGAAGACCCCCCTAGGGGTGGGGAGGATACGCAGTATTTT. Translation gives CSVEDPPRGGEDTQYF.

Many counts were recorded for this clonotype. The chain is built from TRBV20-1 and TRBJ1-2, with a weak D call TRBD1 (5 bases). The CDR3 contains 13 residues. Germline V gives CDR1 DFQATT, CDR2 SNEGSKA (reference sequence). Between the trimmed V and J ends, which lost 5 bases and 6 bases, there was a span of 16 bases. The CDR3 DNA follows: TGCAGTGCTCCGTCGCCGGGGCGGGATGGCTACACCTTC. This translates into CSAPSPGRDGYTF.

This clonotype has at least ten counts. The CDR3 loop reads CASSQGGSGTANTEAFF. CDR3 nucleotides: TGCGCCAGCAGCCAGGGCGGTTCGGGGACAGCGAACACTGAAGCTTTCTTT. The chain carries TRBV4-1 and TRBJ1-1; 7 bases agree with TRBD1. The CDR3 is made up of 17 amino acids. Looked up from germline, CDR1 is MGHRA and CDR2 is YSYEKL. V was clipped by 3 bases and J by 1 base; unmatched bases: 11.